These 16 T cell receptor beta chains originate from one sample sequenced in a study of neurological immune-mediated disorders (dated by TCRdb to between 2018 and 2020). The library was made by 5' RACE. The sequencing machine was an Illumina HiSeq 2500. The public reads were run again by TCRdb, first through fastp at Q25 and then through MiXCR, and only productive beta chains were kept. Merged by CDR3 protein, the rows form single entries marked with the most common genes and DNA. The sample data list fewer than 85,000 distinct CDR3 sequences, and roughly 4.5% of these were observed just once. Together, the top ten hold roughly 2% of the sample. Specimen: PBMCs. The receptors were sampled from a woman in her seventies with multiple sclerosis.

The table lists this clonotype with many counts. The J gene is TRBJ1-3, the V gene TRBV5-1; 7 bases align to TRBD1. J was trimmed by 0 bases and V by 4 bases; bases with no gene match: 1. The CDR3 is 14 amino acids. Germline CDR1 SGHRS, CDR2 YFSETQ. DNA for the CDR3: TGCGCCAGCAGCCAGGGGGGCTCTGGAAACACCATATATTTT. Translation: CASSQGGSGNTIYF.

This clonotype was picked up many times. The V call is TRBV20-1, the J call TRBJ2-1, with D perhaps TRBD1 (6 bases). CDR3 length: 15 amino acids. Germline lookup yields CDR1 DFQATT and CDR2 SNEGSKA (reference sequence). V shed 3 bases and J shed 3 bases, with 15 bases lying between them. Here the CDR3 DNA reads TGCAGTGCTAGGAGCCAGGGGCAACTCTACAATGAGCAGTTCTTC. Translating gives CSARSQGQLYNEQFF.

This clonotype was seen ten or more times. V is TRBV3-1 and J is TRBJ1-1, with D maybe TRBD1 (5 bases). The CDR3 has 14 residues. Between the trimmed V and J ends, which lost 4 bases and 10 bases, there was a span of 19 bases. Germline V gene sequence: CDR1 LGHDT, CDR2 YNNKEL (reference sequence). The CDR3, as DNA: TGTGCCAGCAGCCTCTCCGCGGGGGGGGTGGCAGCTTTCTTT. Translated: CASSLSAGGVAAFF.

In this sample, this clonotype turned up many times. The CDR3, as DNA: TGTGCCAGCAGTTACTCGATAGGGACTACGAACACCGGGGAGCTGTTTTTT. Amino acid sequence: CASSYSIGTTNTGELFF. V usage is TRBV6-2 or TRBV6-3 and J usage is TRBJ2-2, with TRBD2 matching over 7 bases. In germline, CDR1 is MNHEY, CDR2 SVGEGT. J gave up 0 bases and V 0 bases, and 4 bases lay outside the gene matches. This CDR3 region has 17 residues.

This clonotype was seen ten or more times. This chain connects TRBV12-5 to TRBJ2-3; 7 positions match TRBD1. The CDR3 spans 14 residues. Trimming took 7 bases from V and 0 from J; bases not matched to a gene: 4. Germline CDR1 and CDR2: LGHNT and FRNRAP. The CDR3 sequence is CASERGLSTDTQYF. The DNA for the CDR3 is TGTGCTAGTGAGAGGGGGCTGAGCACAGATACGCAGTATTTT.

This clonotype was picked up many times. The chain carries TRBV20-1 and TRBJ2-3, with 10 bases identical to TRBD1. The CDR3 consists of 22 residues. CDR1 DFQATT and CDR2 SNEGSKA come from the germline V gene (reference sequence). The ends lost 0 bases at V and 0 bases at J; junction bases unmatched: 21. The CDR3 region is CSAREGGDRGRLAYTSTDTQYF. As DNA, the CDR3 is TGCAGTGCTAGAGAAGGAGGGGACAGGGGCCGGCTAGCGTACACTAGCACAGATACGCAGTATTTT.

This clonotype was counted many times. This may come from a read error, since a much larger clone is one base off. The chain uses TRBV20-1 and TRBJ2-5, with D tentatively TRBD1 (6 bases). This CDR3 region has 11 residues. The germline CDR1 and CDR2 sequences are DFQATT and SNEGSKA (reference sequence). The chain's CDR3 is CSANREENQYF. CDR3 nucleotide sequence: TGCAGTGCTAACAGGGAAGAGAACCAGTACTTC.

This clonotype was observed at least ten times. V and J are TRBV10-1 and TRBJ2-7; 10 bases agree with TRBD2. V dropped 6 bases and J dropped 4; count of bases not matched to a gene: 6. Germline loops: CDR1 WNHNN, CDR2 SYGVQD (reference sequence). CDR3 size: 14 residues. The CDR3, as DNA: TGCGCCAGCAGGACTAGCGGGCCCCCTTACGAGCAGTACTTC. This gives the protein CASRTSGPPYEQYF.

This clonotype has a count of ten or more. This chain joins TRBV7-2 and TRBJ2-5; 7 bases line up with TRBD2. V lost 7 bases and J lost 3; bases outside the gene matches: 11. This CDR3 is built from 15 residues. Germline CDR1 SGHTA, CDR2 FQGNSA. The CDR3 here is CASIKNGRLEETQYF. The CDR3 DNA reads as TGTGCCAGCATCAAGAACGGGAGGCTGGAAGAGACCCAGTACTTC. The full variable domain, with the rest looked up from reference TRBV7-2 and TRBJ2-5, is GAGVSQSPSNKVTEKGKDVELRCDPISGHTALYWYRQSLGQGLEFLIYFQGNSAPDKSGLPSDRFSAERTGGSVSTLTIQRTQQEDSAVYLCASIKNGRLEETQYFGPGTRLLVL.

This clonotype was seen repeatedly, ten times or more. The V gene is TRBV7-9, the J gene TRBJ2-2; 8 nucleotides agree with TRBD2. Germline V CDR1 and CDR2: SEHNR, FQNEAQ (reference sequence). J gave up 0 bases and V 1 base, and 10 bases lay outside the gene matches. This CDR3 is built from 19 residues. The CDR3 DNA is TGTGCCAGCAGCTTAGGTCCCCTCCTACTAGCGGCGAACACCGGGGAGCTGTTTTTT. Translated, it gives CASSLGPLLLAANTGELFF.

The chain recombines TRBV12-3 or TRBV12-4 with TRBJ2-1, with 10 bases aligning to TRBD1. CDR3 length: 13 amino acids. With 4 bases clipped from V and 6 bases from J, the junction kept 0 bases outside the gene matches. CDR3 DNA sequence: TGTGCCAGCAGTTGGGACAGGGGCAATGAGCAGTTCTTC. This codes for CASSWDRGNEQFF.

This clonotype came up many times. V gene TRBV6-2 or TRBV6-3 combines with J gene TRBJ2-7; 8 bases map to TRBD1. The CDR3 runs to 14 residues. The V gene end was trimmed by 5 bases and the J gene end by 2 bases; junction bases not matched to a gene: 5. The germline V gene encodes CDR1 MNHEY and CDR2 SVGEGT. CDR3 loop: CASSRGDRPYEQYF. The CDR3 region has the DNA TGTGCCAGCAGTCGCGGGGACAGGCCCTACGAGCAGTACTTC.

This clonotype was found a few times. The CDR3 loop is CASSLVPTANTEAFF. Written as DNA, the CDR3 is TGCGCCAGCAGCTTGGTTCCGACCGCGAACACTGAAGCTTTCTTT. The rearrangement links TRBV5-1 to TRBJ1-1; D is unclear. Germline V lookup: CDR1 SGHRS, CDR2 YFSETQ. V was cut by 0 bases and J by 1 base, with 10 bases left in between. The CDR3 runs 15 residues.

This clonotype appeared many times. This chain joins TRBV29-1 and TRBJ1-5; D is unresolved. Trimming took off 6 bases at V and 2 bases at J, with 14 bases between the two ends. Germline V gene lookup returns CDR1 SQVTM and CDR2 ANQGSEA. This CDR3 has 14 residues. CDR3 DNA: TGCAGCGTCTCCTTGGGGTTCGGCAATCAGCCCCAGCATTTT. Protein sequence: CSVSLGFGNQPQHF.

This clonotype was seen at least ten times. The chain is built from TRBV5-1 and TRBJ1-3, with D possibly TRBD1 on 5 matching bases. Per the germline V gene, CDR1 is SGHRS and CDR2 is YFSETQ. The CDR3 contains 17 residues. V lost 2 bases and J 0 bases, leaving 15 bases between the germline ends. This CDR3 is CASSFEGAASSGNTIYF. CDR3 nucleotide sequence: TGCGCCAGCAGCTTCGAAGGGGCAGCGAGCTCTGGAAACACCATATATTTT.

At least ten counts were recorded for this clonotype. CDR3 sequence (DNA): TGCAGTGCCCCGGACTACAATGAGCAGTTCTTC. It translates to CSAPDYNEQFF. The V and J genes are TRBV20-1 and TRBJ2-1; D not resolved. V was cut by 6 bases and J by 3 bases, with 6 bases left in between. This CDR3 spans 11 amino acids. Germline CDR1 DFQATT, CDR2 SNEGSKA (reference sequence).